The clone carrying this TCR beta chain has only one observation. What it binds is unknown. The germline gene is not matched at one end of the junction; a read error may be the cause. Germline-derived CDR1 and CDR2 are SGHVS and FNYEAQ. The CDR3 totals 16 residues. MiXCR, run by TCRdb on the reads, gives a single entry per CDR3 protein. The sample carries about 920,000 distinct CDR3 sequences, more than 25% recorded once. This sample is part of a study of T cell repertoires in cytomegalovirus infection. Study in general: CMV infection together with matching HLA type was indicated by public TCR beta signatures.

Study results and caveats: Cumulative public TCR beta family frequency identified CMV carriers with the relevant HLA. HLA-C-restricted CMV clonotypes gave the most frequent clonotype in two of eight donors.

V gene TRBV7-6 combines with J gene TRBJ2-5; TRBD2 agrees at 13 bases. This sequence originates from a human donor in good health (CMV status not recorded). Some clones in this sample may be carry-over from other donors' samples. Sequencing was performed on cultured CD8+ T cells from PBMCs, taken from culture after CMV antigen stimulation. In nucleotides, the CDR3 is TGTACCAGCAGCTCACTAGCGGGGGGGCGTGTGAAGACCCAGTACTTC. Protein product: CTSSSLAGGRVKTQYF.